A selection of T cell receptor beta chains follows, all from one sample in a study of T cell repertoires in aging, cancer and after chemotherapy. TCRdb re-derived calls from the multiplex PCR reads in MiXCR, one entry per CDR3 protein. The table has about 19,000 distinct CDR3 sequences, 37% seen once; the top ten hold approximately 17%. What was sequenced was blood. All receptors derive from a human donor with a solid tumor. Each CDR3 is given with its conserved first and last residue. The order of the fields is clone size, D gene, J gene, V gene, CDR3 protein, CDR3 DNA. The D gene is left open where the match is weak. The size of a clone is reported for some rows only, either as once, few or many, or as a class for expanded clones.

NA	NA	TRBJ1-6	TRBV5-4	CASRTGVSSYNSPLHF	TGTGCCAGCAGGACGGGCGTTAGCTCCTATAATTCACCCCTCCACTTT
NA	NA	TRBJ1-6	TRBV6-5	CASSFQGIYSPLHF	TGTGCCAGCAGTTTTCAGGGGATCTATTCACCCCTCCACTTT
medium-sized	TRBD1	TRBJ2-1	TRBV11-1	CASRPDRVESYNEQFF	TGTGCCAGCAGACCCGACAGGGTGGAGTCCTACAATGAGCAGTTCTTC
NA	NA	TRBJ1-2	TRBV12-3/TRBV12-4	CASSEAGAWVGTYGYTF	TGTGCCAGCAGTGAAGCGGGGGCCTGGGTGGGGACCTATGGCTACACCTTC
NA	NA	TRBJ1-1	TRBV30	CAWSIMNTEAFF	TGTGCCTGGAGTATTATGAACACTGAAGCTTTCTTT
medium-sized	TRBD2	TRBJ2-3	TRBV13	CASSSGTRNADTQYF	TGTGCCAGCAGCTCCGGGACTAGGAACGCAGATACGCAGTATTTT
NA	NA	TRBJ2-3	TRBV6-1	CASSENGGRTDTQYF	TGTGCCAGCAGTGAAAATGGCGGACGTACAGATACGCAGTATTTT
few	TRBD2	TRBJ2-2	TRBV15	CATSRRTSGTGELFF	TGTGCCACCAGCAGACGGACTAGCGGCACCGGGGAGCTGTTTTTT
few	TRBD2	TRBJ2-1	TRBV18	CASSRGGTSEGEQFF	TGTGCCAGCTCCCGAGGGGGGACTAGCGAGGGTGAGCAGTTCTTC
NA	NA	TRBJ1-6	TRBV21-1	CASSNSGRSSYNSPLHF	TGTGCCAGCAGCAACTCAGGTAGGAGCTCCTATAATTCACCCCTCCACTTT
few	TRBD2	TRBJ2-1	TRBV7-2	CASSAGTSGANEQFF	TGTGCCAGCAGCGCTGGGACTAGCGGGGCCAATGAGCAGTTCTTC
NA	NA	TRBJ2-7	TRBV12-3/TRBV12-4	CASSLGHQSYEQYF	TGTGCCAGCAGTTTGGGACATCAGTCCTACGAGCAGTACTTC
few	NA	TRBJ1-6	TRBV6-1	CASSESRRDSPLHF	TGTGCCAGCAGTGAAAGTAGGCGCGATTCACCCCTCCACTTT
NA	TRBD1	TRBJ1-2	TRBV29-1	CSVEDPGGDYGYTF	TGCAGCGTTGAAGACCCAGGGGGTGACTATGGCTACACCTTC
NA	NA	TRBJ1-5	TRBV6-2/TRBV6-3	CASSYSFENQPQHF	TGTGCCAGCAGTTACTCATTTGAAAATCAGCCCCAGCATTTT
NA	NA	TRBJ1-1	TRBV24-1	CATSDFEGHAFF	TGTGCCACCAGTGATTTCGAGGGTCACGCTTTCTTT
medium-sized	NA	TRBJ2-3	TRBV29-1	CSVEDTTSADTQYF	TGCAGCGTTGAAGACACAACCAGCGCAGATACGCAGTATTTT
once	NA	TRBJ2-7	TRBV5-1	CASSLAGSSYEQYF	TGCGCCAGCAGCTTGGCGGGATCCTCCTACGAGCAGTACTTC
few	NA	TRBJ1-2	TRBV27	CASSPRRSAAGYTF	TGTGCCAGCAGTCCCCGACGGAGCGCGGCTGGCTACACCTTC
NA	NA	TRBJ2-5	TRBV7-2	CASSYLTVLETQYF	TGTGCCAGCAGCTACCTGACTGTGTTAGAGACCCAGTACTTC
few	NA	TRBJ2-2	TRBV19	CASSVSLRGSGELFF	TGTGCCAGTAGTGTGTCTCTGCGGGGCTCTGGGGAGCTGTTTTTT
NA	NA	TRBJ2-7	TRBV30	CAWSVTYEQYF	TGTGCCTGGAGTGTGACCTACGAGCAGTACTTC
NA	NA	TRBJ1-1	TRBV12-3/TRBV12-4	CASSPGSYLIQNTEAFF	TGTGCCAGCAGTCCCGGGTCTTATTTGATCCAGAACACTGAAGCTTTCTTT
NA	NA	TRBJ2-1	TRBV6-5	CASSYPAWGVLWEQFF	TGTGCCAGCAGTTACCCAGCCTGGGGTGTTTTGTGGGAGCAGTTCTTC
NA	NA	TRBJ2-5	TRBV7-9	CASSPPGLQETQYF	TGTGCCAGCAGCCCCCCAGGCCTTCAAGAGACCCAGTACTTC
NA	TRBD1	TRBJ2-7	TRBV5-4	CASTRGQGLHEQYF	TGTGCCAGCACCCGCGGACAGGGGTTACACGAGCAGTACTTC
few	NA	TRBJ2-2	TRBV12-3/TRBV12-4	CASSLATGELFF	TGTGCCAGCAGTTTAGCTACCGGGGAGCTGTTTTTT
NA	TRBD2	TRBJ2-3	TRBV5-6	CASGLVLAGGRTDTQYF	TGCGCCAGCGGGTTGGTTCTAGCGGGAGGGCGGACAGATACGCAGTATTTT
medium-sized	TRBD1	TRBJ2-3	TRBV19	CAISDRGGDTQYF	TGTGCCATCTCGGACAGGGGTGGAGATACGCAGTATTTT
once	TRBD1	TRBJ1-1	TRBV18	CASSGQVNTEAFF	TGTGCCAGCTCCGGACAGGTGAACACTGAAGCTTTCTTT
few	NA	TRBJ1-1	TRBV6-2/TRBV6-3	CASKGVAARNTEAFF	TGTGCCAGCAAGGGGGTCGCTGCCCGGAACACTGAAGCTTTCTTT
NA	TRBD1	TRBJ2-7	TRBV6-5	CATRAQGISYEQYF	TGTGCCACCCGAGCACAGGGGATCTCCTACGAGCAGTACTTC
few	NA	TRBJ1-1	TRBV19	CASSIYTEAFF	TGTGCCAGTAGTATTTACACTGAAGCTTTCTTT
NA	TRBD2	TRBJ2-1	TRBV6-4	CASSDGTSGYNEQFF	TGTGCCAGCAGTGACGGCACTAGCGGCTACAATGAGCAGTTCTTC
NA	NA	TRBJ2-1	TRBV29-1	CSSGGTNSYNEQFF	TGCAGCTCCGGCGGGACAAACTCCTACAATGAGCAGTTCTTC
few	NA	TRBJ1-2	TRBV29-1	CSVEAGVLTLSTNYGYTF	TGCAGCGTTGAAGCGGGGGTCCTTACCTTATCCACTAACTATGGCTACACCTTC
NA	NA	TRBJ1-5	TRBV12-3/TRBV12-4	CASSPGGGRQPQHF	TGTGCCAGCAGTCCCGGGGGAGGGAGGCAGCCCCAGCATTTT
NA	NA	TRBJ1-1	TRBV19	CASSIGIRGMIPEAFF	TGTGCCAGTAGTATAGGCATCAGGGGTATGATCCCTGAAGCTTTCTTT
NA	NA	TRBJ1-6	TRBV30	CACAGRPNSPLHF	TGTGCCTGCGCGGGACGGCCTAATTCACCCCTCCACTTT